The clone carrying this T cell receptor beta chain was seen repeatedly, ten times or more. The antigen is undetermined. This record belongs to a study of T-cell reconstitution after alpha-beta-depleted transplantation in children. Study-wide findings and caveats: There were some patients whose high TCRbeta diversity at day 60 came from surviving recipient T cells and thymic progenitors. In patients about two months after transplant, alpha-beta T cells reportedly arose from several hundred expanded graft clones. Among T cells one year after transplant, newly produced cells accounted for most counts and diversity.

Germline assignment: CDR1 SQVTM and CDR2 ANQGSEA. This CDR3 comprises 11 residues. The germline V and J ends were trimmed by 4 bases and 3 bases, with 7 bases remaining between them. For TCRbeta, the library was prepared with unique molecular identifiers. In TCRdb, the PCR reads were re-called with MiXCR into one record per CDR3 protein. The sample holds approximately 350,000 distinct CDR3 sequences; around 15% are singletons and the top ten take roughly 40%. The receptor's source is a male patient between 2 and 15 years old who had a stem cell transplant for acute lymphoblastic leukemia, so the T cells may come from the graft donor. This specimen was PBMCs, mostly from graft donor cells, taken 360 days after TCRalphabeta/CD19-depleted stem cell transplant. The chain has TRBV29-1 and TRBJ2-7; D gene ambiguous. CDR3 sequence: CSVGSFYEQYF. The CDR3 DNA reads TGCAGCGTTGGGAGTTTCTACGAGCAGTACTTC.